This T cell receptor (beta chain) was captured by sequencing in a study of patients and donors after allogeneic stem cell transplantation. From germline, CDR1 is LGHDT and CDR2 YNNKEL (reference sequence). The CDR3 spans 12 residues. The V and J ends lost 1 base and 7 bases respectively, with 8 bases between them. This clonotype appeared many times. TCRdb processed the RT-PCR reads anew with MiXCR; each CDR3 protein has one entry. The table records 70,000 to 95,000 distinct CDR3 sequences, less than 5% of them present only once. This chain uses TRBV3-1 with TRBJ2-7, with TRBD2 as a possible D gene (5 bases). The sequence was collected from a human donor who was either an allogeneic HSCT recipient or a stem cell or donor lymphocyte infusion donor (not recorded which). It is not recorded whose cells these are; they may come from a transplant donor. The sample comprised blood, either unsorted or a sorted T cell fraction (not recorded which). The CDR3 reads CASSQGTWEQYF. The CDR3 DNA is TGTGCCAGCAGCCAAGGGACTTGGGAGCAGTACTTC.